The table lists the clone carrying this T cell receptor (beta chain) with a few counts. What it binds is unknown. Researchers made TCR cDNA using 5'RACE template switching, and this step added a universal primer site and UMIs. TCRdb re-analysed the 5' RACE reads in MiXCR, keeping a single row per CDR3 protein. The sample lists about 160,000 distinct CDR3 sequences, about 7% occurring once. This sample stems from a study of T cells after yellow fever vaccination. Points from the study as a whole: Overlap between CD4 and CD8 compartments was detected for a small share of clonotypes.

The CDR3 has 15 residues. CDR1 is SGHTA and CDR2 is FQGNSA in the germline V gene. V lost 8 bases to trimming and J lost 5 bases, with 19 bases between them. The receptor's source is a man aged 18 to 29 who received the YFV17D yellow fever vaccine. Material: CD4+ T cells sorted from PBMCs, obtained about 5 days after the first yellow fever vaccination. The V and J genes are TRBV7-2 and TRBJ2-1; perhaps TRBD2 as D (6 bases). The CDR3 spells CASPKGPSGHNEQFF. DNA of the CDR3: TGTGCCAGCCCGAAGGGACCGAGCGGGCACAATGAGCAGTTCTTC.